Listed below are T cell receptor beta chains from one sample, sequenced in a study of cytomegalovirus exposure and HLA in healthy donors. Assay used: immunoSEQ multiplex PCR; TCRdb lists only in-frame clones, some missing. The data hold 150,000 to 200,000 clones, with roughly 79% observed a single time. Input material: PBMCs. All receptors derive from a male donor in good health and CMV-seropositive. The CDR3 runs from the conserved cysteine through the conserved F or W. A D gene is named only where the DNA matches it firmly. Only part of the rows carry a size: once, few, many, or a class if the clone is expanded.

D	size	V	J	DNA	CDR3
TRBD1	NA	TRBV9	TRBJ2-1	TGTGCCAGCAGCGTGGACAGGACAGACTACAATGAGCAGTTCTTC	CASSVDRTDYNEQFF
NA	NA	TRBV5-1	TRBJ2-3	TGCGCCAGCAGCCTTCAGACGGGAGATACGCAGTATTTT	CASSLQTGDTQYF
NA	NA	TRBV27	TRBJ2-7	TGTGCCAGCAGTTCCCCCGCCCAGGGATCCTACGAGCAGTACTTC	CASSSPAQGSYEQYF
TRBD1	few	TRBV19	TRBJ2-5	TGTGCCAGTAGTGCCCCGGGACAGGAGGTCGGGGAGACCCAGTACTTC	CASSAPGQEVGETQYF
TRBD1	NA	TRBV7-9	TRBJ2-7	TGTGCCAGCAGCTCGGAGCTGGGACAGGGTAACCACGAGCAGTACTTC	CASSSELGQGNHEQYF
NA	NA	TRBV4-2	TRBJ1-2	TGTGCCAGCAGCCAAGCGGAGGCTAACTATGGCTACACCTTC	CASSQAEANYGYTF
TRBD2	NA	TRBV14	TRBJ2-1	TGTGCCAGCAGCCAAAGGCTAGCGGGGGGGGAGCAGTTCTTC	CASSQRLAGGEQFF
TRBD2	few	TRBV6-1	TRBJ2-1	TGTGCCAGCAGTGAGGGATGGGCGGGGGGGAACAATGAGCAGTTCTTC	CASSEGWAGGNNEQFF
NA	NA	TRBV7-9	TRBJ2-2	TGTGCCAGCAGCTTCCCGACTCTCACCGGGGAGCTGTTTTTT	CASSFPTLTGELFF
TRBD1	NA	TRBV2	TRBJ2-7	TGTGCCAGCAGTGACGGGACAGGGTTTACCTACGAGCAGTACTTC	CASSDGTGFTYEQYF
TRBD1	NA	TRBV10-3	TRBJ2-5	TGTGCCATCAGCATGGACAGGGGAGCAGCCCGAGAGACCCAGTACTTC	CAISMDRGAARETQYF
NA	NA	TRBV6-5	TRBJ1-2	TGTGCCAGCGGGAGGGGGGACTATGGCTACACCTTC	CASGRGDYGYTF
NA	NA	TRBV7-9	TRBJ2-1	TGTTCCAGCAGCCTCGGAAGGGAGTACAATGAGCAGTTCTTC	CSSSLGREYNEQFF
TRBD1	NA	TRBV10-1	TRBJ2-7	TGCGCCACATCTGGGGACAGGAGCTCCGAATACGAGCAGTACTTC	CATSGDRSSEYEQYF
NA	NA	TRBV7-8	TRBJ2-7	TGTGCCAGCAGCTTAGGGTGGAACAGGGAAAACGAGCAGTACTTC	CASSLGWNRENEQYF
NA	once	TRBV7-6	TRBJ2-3	TGTGCCAGCAGCTTCTACGGGGGGCAAGGAGATACGCAGTATTTT	CASSFYGGQGDTQYF
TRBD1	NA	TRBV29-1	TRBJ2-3	TGCAGCGTTGCGGTAGGGGGCCCCACAGATACGCAGTATTTT	CSVAVGGPTDTQYF
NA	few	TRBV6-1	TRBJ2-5	TGTGCCAGCCAAAGGGGGTTCCAAGAGACCCAGTACTTC	CASQRGFQETQYF
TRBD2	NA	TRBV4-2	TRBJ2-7	TGTGCCAGCAGCCAAATAGCGGGGGACGAGCAGTACTTC	CASSQIAGDEQYF
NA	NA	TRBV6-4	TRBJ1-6	TGTGCCAGGAATAGCTCCTATAATTCACCCCTCCACTTT	CARNSSYNSPLHF
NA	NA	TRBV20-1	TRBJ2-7	TGCAGTGTGGCACATACCTACGAGCAGTACTTC	CSVAHTYEQYF
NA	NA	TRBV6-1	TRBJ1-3	TGTGCCAGCAGTGTATTTCGTCGGGGGACTGGAAACACCATATATTTT	CASSVFRRGTGNTIYF
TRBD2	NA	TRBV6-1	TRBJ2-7	TGTGCCAGCCGTAGCGGGGGTACCTACGAGCAGTACTTC	CASRSGGTYEQYF
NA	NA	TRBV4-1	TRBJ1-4	TGCGCCAGCAGCCATCGCTCCACAGGGCTCTATAATGAAAAACTGTTTTTT	CASSHRSTGLYNEKLFF
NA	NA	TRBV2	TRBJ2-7	TGTGCCAGCAGTGATCAAGCGCCCGAGCAGTACTTC	CASSDQAPEQYF
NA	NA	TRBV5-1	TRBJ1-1	TGCGCCAGCAGCCCCGGGGGGAGGAACACTGAAGCTTTCTTT	CASSPGGRNTEAFF
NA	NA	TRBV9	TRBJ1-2	TGTGCCAGCACCTCAGGGGTAGGGAGCTATGGCTACACCTTC	CASTSGVGSYGYTF
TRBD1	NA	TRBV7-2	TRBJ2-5	TGTGCCAGCAGCTTAGCAACAGGGGGCGTCAGCCAATCCCAAGAGACCCAGTACTTC	CASSLATGGVSQSQETQYF
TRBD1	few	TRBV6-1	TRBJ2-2	TGTGCCAGCAGTGAATGGGACAGGGACTTCACCGGGGAGCTGTTTTTT	CASSEWDRDFTGELFF
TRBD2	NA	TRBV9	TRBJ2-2	TGTGCCAGCAGCGCGGGGGGGTCATTGAACACCGGGGAGCTGTTTTTT	CASSAGGSLNTGELFF
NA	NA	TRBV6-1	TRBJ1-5	TGTGCCAGTGAGACTTTCAATAGCAATCAGCCCCAGCATTTT	CASETFNSNQPQHF